This paragraph covers one T cell receptor (beta chain) sequence. No cognate antigen has been identified for it. Base qualities are not recorded, but no much larger clone differs from it by a single base. The library was made by 5' RACE. Instrument on record: Illumina HiSeq 2500. A second PCR of roughly 6 to 11 cycles was run with a J-beta primer mix and a sample-barcoded 5' primer. A unique molecular identifier was introduced onto each TCR beta cDNA molecule by a template-switch 5' adaptor carrying 12 random nucleotides. At least 2.5 million CDR3-containing paired-end reads were obtained from each sample. All of the RNA was converted into first-strand cDNA using the Mint cDNA synthesis kit, with a TRBC-specific oligonucleotide serving as the primer. Following uracil-DNA glycosylase treatment, a first 18-cycle PCR with universal primers M1SS and BC2_uni_R was performed on all cDNA. Under the source paper's analysis protocol: Each sample was normalized by randomly selecting 1 million high-quality reads, each carrying a distinct molecular identifier. Reads sharing molecular identifiers were discarded rather than binned into consensus sequences. MiTCR, with a Q25 quality threshold and the strictest error-elimination algorithm, was used for CDR3 identification, clonotype clustering and error correction. A nonparametric unseen species model with Euler transformation was used to estimate lower-bound total TCR beta diversity. Through fastp at Q25 and MiXCR, TCRdb rebuilt clones from the public reads, retaining in-frame beta chains. Records with the same CDR3 protein are collapsed into one entry carrying the most frequent genes and DNA. TCRdb assigned the V and J calls; the authors' analysis was not used. The sample records hundreds of thousands of distinct CDR3 sequences, roughly 20% of which are singletons. Clones ranked in the top ten supply approximately 3.7% of the sample.

The donors were roughly 39 Caucasian individuals from Russia, aged 6 to 90 years, who were systemically healthy. Ten milliliters of peripheral blood were drawn from each donor into EDTA-treated Vacutainer tubes. PBMCs were isolated by Ficoll-Paque density-gradient centrifugation, with at least 6.5 million obtained per sample. Trizol reagent was used to extract total RNA from PBMCs, with at least 5 micrograms per sample. Naive CD45RAhigh/CD27high T cell percentages were measured by flow cytometry on a PBMC aliquot from every donor. The sample is drawn from a study of blood T cells in healthy people across ages (dated by TCRdb to about 2015). Background on the whole study: In model experiments, template switching captured about one uniquely barcoded TCR beta cDNA molecule for every two T cells. The study measured age-related changes in TCR beta repertoire diversity using deep sequencing normalized with unique cDNA molecular identifiers. The donors were split into four age groups: young (average 16 years), middle-aged (about 40), aged (roughly 60) and long-lived (about 82). To avoid experimental bias, donors of different ages were randomly spread across the sequencing lanes. Using the same blood draw, the study looked at two additional independent replicas of 1 million unique cDNA reads for two donors, one aged 18 to 30 and the other aged 80 or older. Broader findings and caveats from the paper: Because donor CMV infection status was unknown, age-related changes in expanded clonotypes were potentially confounded. Observed TCR beta diversity per million T cells fell roughly linearly with age, and a significant reduction was already apparent by age approximately 40. Conclusive comparison of naive and antigen-experienced compartments was prevented by the profiling of bulk unsorted PBMCs. Compared with the aged group, the long-lived group had more naive CD4+ T cells, fewer expanded clones and increased TCR diversity, a pattern suggesting age selection. Estimates of total diversity based on one million sequenced T cells were considered lower bounds and underestimates. A strong correlation was found between observed TCR beta diversity and the percentage of naive T cells measured by flow cytometry.

Ends trimmed: V by 3 bases, J by 4 bases; bases unmatched to a gene: 11. Counted from cysteine to phenylalanine, this CDR3 has 16 amino acids. The kept DNA is CDR3 alone, 48 bases in frame from the first base. The germline V gene (reference sequence) sets CDR1 to DFQATT and CDR2 to SNEGSKA. The chain uses TRBV20-1 and TRBJ2-3; 9 bases in between match TRBD2. The clonotype originates from a man in his sixties or seventies in good health. Input material: blood. CDR3 region: CSASLASGKSSDTQYF. At the DNA level, the sequence is TGCAGTGCTAGCTTGGCTAGCGGGAAGTCCTCAGATACGCAGTATTTT.